A selection of T cell receptor beta chains follows, all from one sample in a study of blood T cell repertoires in COVID-19. Using immunoSEQ multiplex PCR, the repertoire was profiled, and TCRdb retains in-frame clones only, with some absent. Of approximately 130,000 clones in the sample, 85% to 90% were seen once. The sample comprised peripheral blood. These receptor sequences come from a man aged 55 to 70 with acute or convalescent COVID-19. Each CDR3 is given with its conserved first and last residue. The D gene is left open where the match is weak. Clone sizes are given selectively: once, few, many, or a class where the clone is expanded.

d_gene: TRBD1
abundance: .
v_gene: TRBV28
j_gene: TRBJ1-5
CDR3aa: CASRRTGDQPQHF
CDR3nt: TGTGCCAGCAGAAGGACAGGAGATCAGCCCCAGCATTTT

d_gene: .
abundance: .
v_gene: TRBV6-6
j_gene: TRBJ2-5
CDR3aa: CASMKGNRASETQYF
CDR3nt: TGTGCCAGCATGAAGGGTAACAGGGCAAGCGAGACCCAGTACTTC

d_gene: .
abundance: .
v_gene: TRBV6-5
j_gene: TRBJ2-7
CDR3aa: CASSYSGAGIEQYF
CDR3nt: TGTGCCAGCAGTTACTCGGGGGCAGGGATCGAGCAGTACTTC

d_gene: .
abundance: .
v_gene: TRBV6-5
j_gene: TRBJ1-6
CDR3aa: CASQTTGTNSPLHF
CDR3nt: TGTGCCAGTCAGACGACAGGAACCAATTCACCCCTCCACTTT

d_gene: TRBD1
abundance: .
v_gene: TRBV29-1
j_gene: TRBJ2-2
CDR3aa: CSVVRDRTNTGELFF
CDR3nt: TGCAGCGTTGTAAGGGACAGAACGAACACCGGGGAGCTGTTTTTT

d_gene: TRBD2
abundance: once
v_gene: TRBV10-3
j_gene: TRBJ2-5
CDR3aa: CAIGTGGSQETQYF
CDR3nt: TGTGCCATCGGGACTGGCGGGAGTCAGGAGACCCAGTACTTC

d_gene: TRBD2
abundance: .
v_gene: TRBV9
j_gene: TRBJ2-1
CDR3aa: CASSVGGRAAEQFF
CDR3nt: TGTGCCAGCAGCGTAGGCGGGAGGGCGGCTGAGCAGTTCTTC

d_gene: TRBD2
abundance: .
v_gene: TRBV7-9
j_gene: TRBJ2-7
CDR3aa: CASSRLADSYEQYF
CDR3nt: TGTGCCAGCAGCCGACTAGCGGACTCCTACGAGCAGTACTTC

d_gene: .
abundance: .
v_gene: TRBV12-3/TRBV12-4
j_gene: TRBJ2-5
CDR3aa: CASSFQQETQYF
CDR3nt: TGTGCCAGCAGTTTCCAGCAAGAGACCCAGTACTTC

d_gene: TRBD1
abundance: .
v_gene: TRBV4-1
j_gene: TRBJ1-6
CDR3aa: CASSPRDSSNSPLHF
CDR3nt: TGCGCCAGCAGCCCACGGGACAGCTCAAATTCACCCCTCCACTTT

d_gene: .
abundance: once
v_gene: TRBV5-8
j_gene: TRBJ2-7
CDR3aa: CASAPHLRGSDRYEQYF
CDR3nt: TGTGCCAGCGCCCCCCATTTAAGAGGCTCGGATAGGTACGAGCAGTACTTC

d_gene: TRBD1
abundance: .
v_gene: TRBV18
j_gene: TRBJ2-3
CDR3aa: CASSQGDRINTDTQYF
CDR3nt: TGTGCCAGCTCCCAGGGGGACAGAATTAACACAGATACGCAGTATTTT

d_gene: .
abundance: .
v_gene: TRBV7-2
j_gene: TRBJ1-5
CDR3aa: CASSLGTVQPQHF
CDR3nt: TGTGCCAGCAGCTTAGGGACAGTTCAGCCCCAGCATTTT

d_gene: TRBD1
abundance: .
v_gene: TRBV5-1
j_gene: TRBJ2-1
CDR3aa: CASSPGTGSEQFF
CDR3nt: TGCGCCAGCAGTCCCGGGACAGGTAGTGAGCAGTTCTTC

d_gene: .
abundance: .
v_gene: TRBV6-6
j_gene: TRBJ1-1
CDR3aa: CASSYPGVNTEAFF
CDR3nt: TGTGCCAGCAGTTACCCAGGGGTGAACACTGAAGCTTTCTTT

d_gene: .
abundance: .
v_gene: TRBV5-1
j_gene: TRBJ1-2
CDR3aa: CASSPRPTNYGYTF
CDR3nt: TGCGCCAGCAGCCCGCGGCCGACTAACTATGGCTACACCTTC

d_gene: TRBD1
abundance: .
v_gene: TRBV7-9
j_gene: TRBJ1-6
CDR3aa: CASSITGESPLHF
CDR3nt: TGTGCCAGCAGCATCACAGGGGAGTCACCCCTCCACTTT

d_gene: TRBD2
abundance: .
v_gene: TRBV5-1
j_gene: TRBJ2-3
CDR3aa: CASSGGLARSTDTQYF
CDR3nt: TGCGCCAGCAGCGGCGGACTAGCGCGTTCGACAGATACGCAGTATTTT

d_gene: .
abundance: .
v_gene: TRBV6-2/TRBV6-3
j_gene: TRBJ2-3
CDR3aa: CASSPRDTGWGRTDTQYF
CDR3nt: TGTGCCAGCAGCCCCCGGGACACAGGGTGGGGGCGCACAGATACGCAGTATTTT

d_gene: .
abundance: .
v_gene: TRBV21-1
j_gene: TRBJ2-7
CDR3aa: CASSKPGTGDEQYF
CDR3nt: TGTGCCAGCAGCAAACCCGGGACAGGGGACGAGCAGTACTTC

d_gene: TRBD2
abundance: .
v_gene: TRBV19
j_gene: TRBJ2-1
CDR3aa: CASSTSLAGEDEQFF
CDR3nt: TGTGCCAGTAGTACGTCGCTAGCGGGAGAAGATGAGCAGTTCTTC

d_gene: .
abundance: .
v_gene: TRBV4-3
j_gene: TRBJ2-7
CDR3aa: CASSQVRIGTQAYEQYF
CDR3nt: TGCGCCAGCAGCCAGGTTCGAATCGGGACTCAAGCCTACGAGCAGTACTTC

d_gene: TRBD2
abundance: .
v_gene: TRBV5-5
j_gene: TRBJ2-5
CDR3aa: CASSLGLAGVQETQYF
CDR3nt: TGTGCCAGCAGCTTGGGGCTAGCGGGGGTTCAAGAGACCCAGTACTTC

d_gene: .
abundance: .
v_gene: TRBV24-1
j_gene: TRBJ2-1
CDR3aa: CATSDARDSGPYYNEQFF
CDR3nt: TGTGCCACCAGTGATGCCCGAGATAGCGGACCATACTACAATGAGCAGTTCTTC

d_gene: .
abundance: .
v_gene: TRBV6-5
j_gene: TRBJ2-7
CDR3aa: CASSPGVMVYEQYF
CDR3nt: TGTGCCAGCAGCCCCGGAGTTATGGTCTACGAGCAGTACTTC

d_gene: .
abundance: .
v_gene: TRBV7-2
j_gene: TRBJ2-5
CDR3aa: CASSLRQNQETQYF
CDR3nt: TGTGCCAGCAGCTTACGACAGAACCAAGAGACCCAGTACTTC

d_gene: TRBD2
abundance: .
v_gene: TRBV28
j_gene: TRBJ2-1
CDR3aa: CASSVTKTGTSGFF
CDR3nt: TGTGCCAGCAGTGTTACCAAAACCGGGACTAGCGGTTTCTTC

d_gene: .
abundance: few
v_gene: TRBV25-1
j_gene: TRBJ1-5
CDR3aa: CASSDPGDNQPQHF
CDR3nt: TGTGCCAGCAGTGATCCCGGGGACAATCAGCCCCAGCATTTT

d_gene: TRBD1
abundance: .
v_gene: TRBV7-9
j_gene: TRBJ2-6
CDR3aa: CASSRDRQSNVLTF
CDR3nt: TGTGCCAGCAGCCGGGACAGGCAGAGCAACGTCCTGACTTTC

d_gene: .
abundance: .
v_gene: TRBV3-1/TRBV3-2
j_gene: TRBJ2-5
CDR3aa: CASSQAQGWDF
CDR3nt: TGTGCCAGCAGCCAAGCACAGGGATGGGACTTC

d_gene: TRBD1
abundance: .
v_gene: TRBV19
j_gene: TRBJ1-2
CDR3aa: CASSDRQGNGGYTF
CDR3nt: TGTGCCAGTAGTGATCGACAGGGAAATGGTGGCTACACCTTC

d_gene: TRBD1
abundance: .
v_gene: TRBV9
j_gene: TRBJ1-4
CDR3aa: CASSPRTGQEKLFF
CDR3nt: TGTGCCAGCAGCCCCAGGACAGGGCAAGAAAAACTGTTTTTT

d_gene: .
abundance: .
v_gene: TRBV10-2
j_gene: TRBJ2-1
CDR3aa: CATSRDSLAHEQFF
CDR3nt: TGCGCCACTAGCCGGGACTCTCTTGCCCATGAGCAGTTCTTC

d_gene: .
abundance: .
v_gene: TRBV21-1
j_gene: TRBJ2-7
CDR3aa: CASSPPDRGSSYEQYF
CDR3nt: TGTGCCAGCAGCCCTCCGGACAGGGGGAGCTCCTACGAGCAGTACTTC

d_gene: TRBD1
abundance: .
v_gene: TRBV28
j_gene: TRBJ1-1
CDR3aa: CASGTGGPIEAFF
CDR3nt: TGTGCCAGCGGGACAGGGGGCCCTATTGAAGCTTTCTTT

d_gene: .
abundance: medium-sized
v_gene: TRBV7-6
j_gene: TRBJ2-2
CDR3aa: CASRVRGELFF
CDR3nt: TGTGCCAGCAGGGTGAGAGGGGAGCTGTTTTTT

d_gene: .
abundance: .
v_gene: TRBV6-2/TRBV6-3
j_gene: TRBJ2-5
CDR3aa: CASSSGRTFPKETQYF
CDR3nt: TGTGCCAGCAGTTCCGGTCGGACATTTCCAAAAGAGACCCAGTACTTC

d_gene: .
abundance: .
v_gene: TRBV7-8
j_gene: TRBJ2-1
CDR3aa: CASSLVTLAPGDYNEQFF
CDR3nt: TGTGCCAGCAGCTTAGTAACTCTAGCCCCTGGGGACTACAATGAGCAGTTCTTC

d_gene: TRBD2
abundance: .
v_gene: TRBV3-1/TRBV3-2
j_gene: TRBJ2-1
CDR3aa: CASSRRLAGFYNEQFF
CDR3nt: TGTGCCAGCAGCCGCCGACTAGCGGGTTTCTACAATGAGCAGTTCTTC

d_gene: .
abundance: .
v_gene: TRBV6-5
j_gene: TRBJ1-1
CDR3aa: CASSWGHPNTEAFF
CDR3nt: TGTGCCAGCAGCTGGGGACACCCGAACACTGAAGCTTTCTTT

d_gene: .
abundance: .
v_gene: TRBV7-2
j_gene: TRBJ1-6
CDR3aa: CASSSQTGIRDYNSPLHF
CDR3nt: TGTGCCAGCAGCTCGCAAACAGGGATTCGGGACTATAATTCACCCCTCCACTTT

d_gene: .
abundance: .
v_gene: TRBV19
j_gene: TRBJ1-5
CDR3aa: CASSHQPGWGQVGPQHF
CDR3nt: TGTGCCAGTAGTCACCAACCCGGGTGGGGGCAGGTCGGGCCCCAGCATTTT

d_gene: .
abundance: .
v_gene: TRBV18
j_gene: TRBJ2-5
CDR3aa: CASSPDSAGTQYF
CDR3nt: TGTGCCAGCTCACCGGACAGTGCGGGGACCCAGTACTTC

d_gene: TRBD1
abundance: .
v_gene: TRBV28
j_gene: TRBJ1-2
CDR3aa: CASSQIRQGVRGYTF
CDR3nt: TGTGCCAGCAGTCAAATTCGACAGGGGGTCCGTGGCTACACCTTC

d_gene: .
abundance: .
v_gene: TRBV11-3
j_gene: TRBJ2-1
CDR3aa: CASSLGRNVYNEQFF
CDR3nt: TGTGCCAGCAGCTTAGGCAGGAATGTGTACAATGAGCAGTTCTTC

d_gene: .
abundance: once
v_gene: TRBV7-9
j_gene: TRBJ1-1
CDR3aa: CASSTTNTEAFF
CDR3nt: TGTGCCAGCAGCACAACGAACACTGAAGCTTTCTTT

d_gene: .
abundance: .
v_gene: TRBV11-2
j_gene: TRBJ2-3
CDR3aa: CASSSQGSGTDTQYF
CDR3nt: TGTGCCAGCAGCTCCCAGGGGAGTGGTACAGATACGCAGTATTTT

d_gene: TRBD1
abundance: .
v_gene: TRBV24-1
j_gene: TRBJ2-3
CDR3aa: CATSGQGQGHEDTQYF
CDR3nt: TGTGCCACCAGTGGCCAAGGACAGGGGCATGAAGATACGCAGTATTTT

d_gene: .
abundance: .
v_gene: TRBV7-9
j_gene: TRBJ2-3
CDR3aa: CASSLGPAGSTDTQYF
CDR3nt: TGTGCCAGCAGCTTAGGACCCGCAGGGAGCACAGATACGCAGTATTTT

d_gene: TRBD2
abundance: .
v_gene: TRBV29-1
j_gene: TRBJ2-1
CDR3aa: CSVAGVAGSSYNEQFF
CDR3nt: TGCAGCGTTGCAGGAGTAGCGGGGAGCTCCTACAATGAGCAGTTCTTC

d_gene: TRBD1
abundance: .
v_gene: TRBV29-1
j_gene: TRBJ2-5
CDR3aa: CSVEDRGGETQYF
CDR3nt: TGCAGCGTTGAGGACAGGGGGGGTGAGACCCAGTACTTC